The rows below give T cell receptor beta chains drawn from one sample of a study of T cell changes during pregnancy in multiple sclerosis. The table came from immunoSEQ multiplex PCR; TCRdb's copy has only in-frame clones and leaves some out. The sample carries around 35,000 clones, 90% recorded once. Sequenced here: CD8+ T cells from peripheral blood mononuclear cells, sampled before pregnancy. Receptors were obtained from a female donor with multiple sclerosis, enrolled in a pregnancy study. The CDR3 runs from the conserved cysteine through the conserved F or W. Fields, in order: V gene, J gene, CDR3 protein.

>TRBV6-5|TRBJ1-5
CASSYSGQLSNQPQHF
>TRBV4-3|TRBJ1-5
CASSQDILVQPQHF
>TRBV5-6|TRBJ1-2
CASSAAWSVYGYTF
>TRBV5-5|TRBJ2-7
CASSLQGRGLSEQYF
>TRBV6-5|TRBJ2-1
CASTRTSGGYNEQFF
>TRBV19|TRBJ1-5
CASEPGTFNQPQHF
>TRBV7-9|TRBJ1-5
CASSAGTGTNQPQHF
>TRBV19|TRBJ2-1
CASSLGSSYNEQFF
>TRBV30|TRBJ2-5
CASKPRHPVRSGRALETQYF
>TRBV30|TRBJ1-2
CAWSGGTEGYTF
>TRBV7-6|TRBJ2-1
CASSLGGVGQFF
>TRBV9|TRBJ1-1
CASSVVFNTEAFF
>TRBV4-2|TRBJ2-2
CASSQGGVTGELFF
>TRBV6-5|TRBJ2-7
CASSPTSYEQYF
>TRBV7-9|TRBJ2-3
CASSWIDRECNF
>TRBV4-1|TRBJ2-3
CASSQDEGGGTDTQYF
>TRBV6-4|TRBJ2-2
CASSDRQETGELFF
>TRBV29-1|TRBJ1-1
CSVDRTGYTEAFF
>TRBV11-2|TRBJ1-1
CASSMETRGKAFF
>TRBV4-2|TRBJ2-7
CASSQERGTGDFYEQYF
>TRBV6-4|TRBJ2-7
CASSLAGGNEQYF
>TRBV4-1|TRBJ1-5
CASSQTGGSNQPQHF
>TRBV7-9|TRBJ2-3
CAIDRGSETDTQYF
>TRBV12-5|TRBJ1-1
CASGFPGENTEAFF
>TRBV10-2|TRBJ1-5
CASSDRDYSNQPQHF
>TRBV9|TRBJ2-1
CASSVGDWPRVLNEQFF
>TRBV21-1|TRBJ2-5
CASSKTRSQETQYF
>TRBV27|TRBJ1-2
CASAKQGSGANYGYTF
>TRBV27|TRBJ2-3
CASSSNRLAFSTDTQYF
>TRBV14|TRBJ2-1
CASSQDLGGARFF